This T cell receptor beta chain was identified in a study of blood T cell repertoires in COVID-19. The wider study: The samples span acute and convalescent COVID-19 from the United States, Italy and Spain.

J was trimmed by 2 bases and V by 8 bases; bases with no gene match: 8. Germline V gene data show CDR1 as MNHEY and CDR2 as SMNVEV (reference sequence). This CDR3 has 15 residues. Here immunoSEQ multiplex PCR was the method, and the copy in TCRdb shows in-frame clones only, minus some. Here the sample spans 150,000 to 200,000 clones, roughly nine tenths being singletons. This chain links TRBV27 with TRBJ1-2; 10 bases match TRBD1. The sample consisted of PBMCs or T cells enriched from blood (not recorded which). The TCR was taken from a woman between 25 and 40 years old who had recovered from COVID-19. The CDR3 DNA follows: TGTGCCAGCGGCACGGACAGGGGGTTGAACTATGGCTACACCTTC. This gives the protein CASGTDRGLNYGYTF.